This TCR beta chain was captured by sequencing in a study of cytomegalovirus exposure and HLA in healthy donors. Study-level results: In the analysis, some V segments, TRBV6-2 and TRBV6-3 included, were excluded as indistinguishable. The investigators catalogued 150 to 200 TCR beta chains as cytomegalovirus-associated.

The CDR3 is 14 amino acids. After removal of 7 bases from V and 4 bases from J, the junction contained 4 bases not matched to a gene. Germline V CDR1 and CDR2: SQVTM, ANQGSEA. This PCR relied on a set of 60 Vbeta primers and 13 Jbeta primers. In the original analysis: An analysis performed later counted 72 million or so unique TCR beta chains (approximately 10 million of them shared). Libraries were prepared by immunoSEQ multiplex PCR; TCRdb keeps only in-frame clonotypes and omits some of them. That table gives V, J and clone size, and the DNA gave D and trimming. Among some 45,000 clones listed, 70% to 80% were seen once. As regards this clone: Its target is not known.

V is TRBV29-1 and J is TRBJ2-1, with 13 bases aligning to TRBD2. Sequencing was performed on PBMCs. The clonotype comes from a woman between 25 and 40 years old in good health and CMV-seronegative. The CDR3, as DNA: TGCAGCGCTCCGGGACTAGCGGGATACAATGAGCAGTTCTTC. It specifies CSAPGLAGYNEQFF.